This T cell receptor beta chain was obtained from a study of blood T cell repertoires in COVID-19 (dated by TCRdb to about 2020). Some background on the complete study: The collaborator samples originated in the United States, Italy and Spain and spanned the acute and convalescent phases of COVID-19. The material from the prospective study consisted of cDNA or gDNA derived from T cells, B-cell-depleted T cells, or PBMCs. Subjects who had been exposed to COVID-19, were actively infected with it, or had recovered from it provided the deeply sampled blood TCRbeta repertoires that made up the dataset. A freely available public database, intended as a resource for researchers studying the immune response to SARS-CoV-2, is where the repertoires were released. The samples were drawn from the first 160 participants of the ongoing ImmuneRACE study and from over 950 subjects provided by 6 global collaborators. The sample metadata nearly always contained a de-identified subject ID, COVID-19 status, age in years and sex. Where available, HLA class I and class II types were obtained from metadata supplied by the sample provider rather than from assay-based typing.

Its CDR3 holds 16 amino acids, cysteine through phenylalanine. The sequence is cut down to CDR3 DNA, 48 bases in frame from base 1. TCRbeta CDR3 regions were amplified from genomic DNA by means of the immunoSEQ Assay, a bias-controlled multiplex PCR. In the authors' own workflow: The number of nucleated cells in each sample was estimated by amplification of reference gene primers within the assay. Sequence reads were collapsed and filtered to measure the absolute abundance of every unique TCRbeta CDR3 rearrangement. For each sample, productive Simpson clonality was calculated as the square root of Simpson's diversity index over productive rearrangements. The table was pulled from immuneACCESS by TCRdb, which kept in-frame rearrangements only. Such tables lose some clones; where checked, under half of the loss comes from unresolved V genes, and the rest has no known cause. V and J calls and clone size come straight from that table; D and trimming were deduced from the DNA. The sample table records some 450,000 clones; about 87% of these occur just once. The top ten clones comprise over 9.5% of the sample.

One collaborating source in Seattle enrolled patients while the patients were actively infected and followed the patients over time throughout the course of disease. Whole blood was collected in K2EDTA tubes by collaborating institutions according to the institutions' own protocols. For TCRbeta analysis, collaborators shipped samples as frozen whole blood, isolated PBMCs, or DNA extracted from either of those sample types. Comments on this clone: It has no known antigen specificity. No base quality information exists; no much larger clone differs at one position.

Overall study results and their limits: The amount of clinical and demographic metadata varied by source and participant and was provided uncurated.

This sequence uses TRBV21-1 and TRBJ2-7; the D call in the table, TRBD1, was not verified against the DNA. TRBV21-1 is deemed a pseudogene. The sample consisted of peripheral blood. This TCR derives from a woman aged 50 to 60 with COVID-19, enrolled during active disease. The nucleotides are TGTGCCAGCAGCAAATGGGAATACAGGCGGTACTACGAGCAGTACTTC. Its protein product is CASSKWEYRRYYEQYF.